The rows below give T cell receptor beta chains drawn from one sample of a study of identical twins. TCRdb processed the 5' RACE reads anew with MiXCR; each CDR3 protein has one entry. Here the sample spans around 280,000 distinct CDR3 sequences, under 9.5% being singletons. These data were also filed under a second study, of yellow fever vaccine responses in identical twins.

The sequencing sample was made of memory (CD45RO+) T cells sorted from blood. The receptors here all came from a woman between 18 and 30 years old in good health. The CDR3 runs from the conserved cysteine through the conserved F or W. The D gene is left open where the match is weak. Some rows mark clone size as missing; the rest say once, few, many or name a class of expanded clone.

cdr3_length j_call v_call d_call clone_size cdr3_aa cdr3_nt
13 TRBJ2-7 TRBV20-1 TRBD2 . CSAGLAGIHEQYF TGCAGTGCGGGACTAGCGGGAATCCACGAGCAGTACTTC
12 TRBJ1-2 TRBV29-1 . many CSADLQGPGYTF TGCAGCGCAGACCTTCAGGGGCCGGGCTACACCTTC
16 TRBJ2-7 TRBV4-2 TRBD2 many CASSQGLSGRVYEQYF TGTGCCAGCAGCCAAGGGCTTAGCGGGAGGGTATACGAGCAGTACTTC
17 TRBJ2-1 TRBV6-2/TRBV6-3 . many CASSYALLPSSYNEQFF TGTGCCAGCAGTTACGCTTTACTTCCGAGCTCCTACAATGAGCAGTTCTTC
16 TRBJ2-1 TRBV10-3 . . CAINKGGVVGYNEQFF TGTGCCATCAACAAAGGAGGGGTGGTAGGCTACAATGAGCAGTTCTTC
13 TRBJ2-5 TRBV5-6 TRBD1 many CASSDRDQETQYF TGTGCCAGCAGCGACAGGGACCAAGAGACCCAGTACTTC
18 TRBJ2-3 TRBV5-1 TRBD2 many CASSPGTSGAASTDTQYF TGCGCCAGCAGTCCCGGGACTAGCGGGGCCGCTAGCACAGATACGCAGTATTTT
19 TRBJ2-2 TRBV27 TRBD1 many CASSRYSLRDRGNTGELFF TGTGCCAGCAGCCGCTACTCCCTCCGGGACAGGGGTAACACCGGGGAGCTGTTTTTT
13 TRBJ2-1 TRBV20-1 TRBD2 few CSAPSGGGNEQFF TGCAGTGCCCCTAGCGGGGGCGGAAATGAGCAGTTCTTC
13 TRBJ2-5 TRBV2 . . CASNGGRAETQYF TGTGCCAGCAACGGGGGCAGGGCAGAGACCCAGTACTTC
15 TRBJ1-1 TRBV7-9 . few CASSLGGFGNTEAFF TGTGCCAGCAGCTTAGGTGGGTTCGGGAACACTGAAGCTTTCTTT
14 TRBJ1-1 TRBV7-6 . few CASSRDTANTEAFF TGTGCCAGCAGCCGGGACACAGCGAACACTGAAGCTTTCTTT
13 TRBJ2-3 TRBV20-1 . many CSAGAASTDTQYF TGCAGTGCCGGGGCCGCTAGCACAGATACGCAGTATTTT
16 TRBJ2-1 TRBV4-2 TRBD2 . CASSPWSGGAMNEQFF TGTGCCAGCAGCCCGTGGAGCGGGGGGGCGATGAATGAGCAGTTCTTC
16 TRBJ1-2 TRBV7-7 . many CASSREIERQGGGYTF TGTGCCAGCAGCAGGGAGATCGAACGTCAGGGCGGTGGCTACACCTTC
15 TRBJ2-7 TRBV20-1 TRBD2 many CSATGGGWEWSEQYF TGCAGTGCTACCGGGGGGGGTTGGGAATGGAGCGAGCAGTACTTC
12 TRBJ1-1 TRBV13 . many CASSFHGGEAFF TGTGCCAGCAGCTTTCATGGGGGTGAAGCTTTCTTT
14 TRBJ1-2 TRBV11-2 . many CASSNSGGDYGYTF TGTGCCAGCAGCAATTCTGGGGGGGACTATGGCTACACCTTC
15 TRBJ1-1 TRBV5-1 . . CASSPTTTGSTEAFF TGCGCCAGCAGCCCAACCACCACAGGGTCCACTGAAGCTTTCTTT
18 TRBJ1-1 TRBV11-2 . few CASSLGSGPTNREGEAFF TGTGCCAGCAGCTTAGGAAGCGGGCCGACTAACCGCGAGGGAGAAGCTTTCTTT
15 TRBJ2-1 TRBV6-1 . . CASSDPLTRFLEQFF TGTGCCAGCAGTGACCCCCTAACGAGGTTTCTGGAGCAGTTCTTC
15 TRBJ2-1 TRBV7-2 . few CASSANQGVYNEQFF TGTGCCAGCAGCGCCAATCAGGGAGTCTACAATGAGCAGTTCTTC
13 TRBJ1-4 TRBV9 . . CASSVVSSGKLFF TGTGCCAGCAGCGTGGTTTCGTCCGGAAAACTGTTTTTT
16 TRBJ2-5 TRBV28 . few CASSFLLASYQETQYF TGTGCCAGCAGTTTCCTATTGGCCTCGTACCAAGAGACCCAGTACTTC
15 TRBJ2-2 TRBV6-1 . . CASSEPGSNTGELFF TGTGCCAGCAGCGAACCAGGATCTAACACCGGGGAGCTGTTTTTT
16 TRBJ2-7 TRBV20-1 TRBD2 . CSARPVGREGPYEQYF TGCAGTGCTAGACCTGTGGGGAGGGAGGGCCCCTACGAGCAGTACTTC
17 TRBJ2-6 TRBV7-9 TRBD2 few CASSSLAGVSGANVLTF TGTGCCAGCAGCTCGCTAGCGGGGGTCTCTGGGGCCAACGTCCTGACTTTC
15 TRBJ2-2 TRBV20-1 . many CSAHPPTINTGELFF TGCAGTGCGCACCCCCCGACGATCAACACCGGGGAGCTGTTTTTT
14 TRBJ1-2 TRBV16 . many CASSQWAGNYGYTF TGTGCCAGCAGCCAATGGGCTGGGAACTATGGCTACACCTTC
16 TRBJ2-1 TRBV3-1 . many CASSLFPSSVPNEQFF TGTGCCAGCAGCCTATTCCCCTCAAGTGTCCCCAATGAGCAGTTCTTC
16 TRBJ1-3 TRBV5-1 . . CASSLGAGHSGNTIYF TGCGCCAGCAGCTTGGGGGCAGGGCACTCTGGAAACACCATATATTTT
15 TRBJ2-7 TRBV27 . many CASSTGRPSSYEQYF TGTGCCAGCAGTACCGGACGCCCAAGCTCCTACGAGCAGTACTTC
14 TRBJ2-5 TRBV24-1 TRBD2 few CATKGSGRGETQYF TGTGCCACCAAGGGTAGCGGGAGGGGAGAGACCCAGTACTTC
13 TRBJ1-5 TRBV20-1 TRBD1 many CSAQTGFDQPQHF TGCAGTGCGCAGACAGGGTTTGATCAGCCCCAGCATTTT
16 TRBJ1-2 TRBV6-5 TRBD1 few CASSYPQGAGRYGYTF TGTGCCAGCAGTTACCCTCAGGGGGCAGGGAGGTATGGCTACACCTTC
14 TRBJ1-2 TRBV20-1 TRBD1 few CSARTGGQNYGYTF TGCAGTGCTAGGACAGGGGGCCAAAACTATGGCTACACCTTC
15 TRBJ2-1 TRBV5-1 . many CASSLRDGGYDEQFF TGCGCCAGCAGCCTACGGGACGGTGGTTACGATGAGCAGTTCTTC
16 TRBJ2-7 TRBV25-1 TRBD1 many CASSDRIRDRGYEQYF TGTGCCAGCAGTGACAGGATTCGGGACAGGGGCTACGAGCAGTACTTC
10 TRBJ2-3 TRBV6-5 . few CATGGNTQYF TGTGCCACAGGGGGGAATACGCAGTATTTT
15 TRBJ2-2 TRBV27 TRBD1 many CATTRQGKTTGELFF TGTGCCACCACTCGACAGGGGAAGACCACCGGGGAGCTGTTTTTT
15 TRBJ2-7 TRBV28 . many CASRPFQGSRIEQYF TGTGCCAGCAGGCCCTTCCAGGGTTCCCGAATCGAGCAGTACTTC
13 TRBJ2-5 TRBV7-2 TRBD2 . CASSLTSWETQYF TGTGCCAGCAGCTTGACTAGCTGGGAGACCCAGTACTTC
16 TRBJ2-3 TRBV24-1 TRBD2 few CATILLSGRGTDTQYF TGTGCCACCATCCTTCTTAGCGGGAGGGGCACAGATACGCAGTATTTT
13 TRBJ1-5 TRBV11-2 . many CASRGGNDQPQHF TGTGCCAGCAGGGGAGGGAATGATCAGCCCCAGCATTTT